The clone carrying this TCR beta chain was seen a single time. What it binds is unknown. Vbeta (60) and Jbeta (13) primers were used in the PCR. Assay used: immunoSEQ multiplex PCR; TCRdb lists only in-frame clones, some missing. Of around 200,000 clones in the sample, 75% to 85% are singletons; the top ten hold over 1.1%. Trimming removed 0 bases from V and 2 bases from J; junction bases left unmatched: 3. Germline V gene sequence: CDR1 SGHTA, CDR2 FQGNSA. There are 15 residues in the CDR3. These data are taken from a study of cytomegalovirus exposure and HLA in healthy donors. Regarding the study as a whole: The study listed around 150 cytomegalovirus-associated TCR beta chains. High specificity and sensitivity for cytomegalovirus status were reported for the classifier. Later findings reportedly placed an Asian-associated ancestry cluster below the approximately 700-donor mean for N-insertions.

Sequences were obtained from PBMCs. This chain links TRBV7-2 with TRBJ1-1; 7 bases line up with TRBD1. This TCR was recovered from a girl between 10 and 17 years old in good health and CMV-seronegative. DNA of the CDR3: TGTGCCAGCAGCTTAGCGGGACAGACCAACACTGAAGCTTTCTTT. As protein: CASSLAGQTNTEAFF.